The 5 T cell receptor beta chains below were found in one sample sequenced in a study of T cells after yellow fever vaccination. TCRdb independently ran MiXCR on the 5' RACE reads; one entry per CDR3 protein. This table has 150,000 to 200,000 distinct CDR3 sequences, about a tenth appearing once. The material was CD8+ T cells sorted from PBMCs, obtained 45 days after the yellow fever booster vaccination. The receptor source for this set is a man younger than 30 who received the YFV17D yellow fever vaccine.

The chain joins TRBV6-4 to TRBJ2-2; tentatively, D is TRBD1 (5 bases). V lost 8 bases to trimming and J lost 11 bases, with 18 bases between them. Germline-derived CDR1 and CDR2 are MRHNA and SNTAGT. The CDR3 runs to 13 residues. CDR3 protein: CASGHSGSSELFF. CDR3 DNA: TGTGCCAGCGGCCACTCAGGGTCATCAGAGCTGTTTTTT.

This clonotype has only a few counts. The V and J genes are TRBV20-1 and TRBJ2-7; a possible D gene is TRBD2 (6 bases). The V gene's germline CDR1 is DFQATT and CDR2 SNEGSKA (reference sequence). This CDR3 comprises 15 residues. Between the trimmed V and J ends, which lost 3 bases and 1 base, there was a span of 16 bases. CDR3 amino acids: CSARQLAAPSYEQYF. In nucleotides, the CDR3 is TGCAGTGCTAGGCAGTTAGCGGCCCCATCCTACGAGCAGTACTTC.

This clonotype appeared a few times. V and J are TRBV4-1 and TRBJ1-1; no clear D. CDR1 is MGHRA, CDR2 YSYEKL, per germline. V lost 4 bases to trimming and J lost 2 bases, with 8 bases between them. The CDR3 has 13 residues. As DNA, the CDR3 is TGCGCCAGCAGCCGAGACGGTAACACTGAAGCTTTCTTT. Translating gives CASSRDGNTEAFF.

This clonotype was detected only a few times. The chain joins TRBV7-9 to TRBJ2-3; possibly TRBD1 for D (6 bases). CDR3 length equals 17 residues. With 5 bases removed from V and 4 bases from J, the gap between germline ends came to 22 bases. Germline lookup yields CDR1 SEHNR and CDR2 FQNEAQ (reference sequence). For the CDR3, the DNA is TGTGCCAGCAGCAGCATCCGGACAGTTAGTTCGTCAGATACGCAGTATTTT. Translation: CASSSIRTVSSSDTQYF.

This rearrangement joins TRBV6-2 or TRBV6-3 to TRBJ2-2; no clear D gene. V was clipped by 6 bases and J by 6 bases, with 8 bases between them. Germline CDR1 and CDR2: MNHEY and SVGEGT. CDR3 length equals 12 residues. CDR3 loop: CASSRSPGELFF. Here the CDR3 DNA reads TGTGCCAGCAGCCGGTCGCCCGGGGAGCTGTTTTTT.